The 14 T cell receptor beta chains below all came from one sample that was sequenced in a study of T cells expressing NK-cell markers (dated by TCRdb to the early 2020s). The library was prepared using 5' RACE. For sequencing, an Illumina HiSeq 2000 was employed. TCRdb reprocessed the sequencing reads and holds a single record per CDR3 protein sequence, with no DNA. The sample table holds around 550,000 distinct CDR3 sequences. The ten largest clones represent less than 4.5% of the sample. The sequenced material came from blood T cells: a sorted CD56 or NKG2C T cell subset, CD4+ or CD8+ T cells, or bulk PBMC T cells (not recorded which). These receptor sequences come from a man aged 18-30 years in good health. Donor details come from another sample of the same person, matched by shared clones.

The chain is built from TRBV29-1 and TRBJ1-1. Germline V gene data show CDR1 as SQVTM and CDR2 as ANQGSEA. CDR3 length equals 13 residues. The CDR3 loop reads CSAAVGLNTEAFF.

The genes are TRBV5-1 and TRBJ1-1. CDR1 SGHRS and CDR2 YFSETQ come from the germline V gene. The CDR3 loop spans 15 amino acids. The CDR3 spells CASSLGFEMNTEAFF.

The CDR3 spells CATPGRDRRETQYF. J is TRBJ2-5 and V is TRBV5-1; TCRdb gives TRBD1 as the D gene, but with no DNA this cannot be confirmed. Germline CDR1 is SGHRS and CDR2 is YFSETQ. The CDR3 loop spans 14 amino acids.

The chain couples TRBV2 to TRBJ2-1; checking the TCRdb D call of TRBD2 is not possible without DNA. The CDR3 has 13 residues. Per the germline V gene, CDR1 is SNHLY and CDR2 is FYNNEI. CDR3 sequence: CASMRLVGNEQFF.

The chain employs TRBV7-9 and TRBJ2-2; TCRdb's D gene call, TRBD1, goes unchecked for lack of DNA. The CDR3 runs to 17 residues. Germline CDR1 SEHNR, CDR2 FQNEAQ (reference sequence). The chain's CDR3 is CASSLVARGGQTGELFF. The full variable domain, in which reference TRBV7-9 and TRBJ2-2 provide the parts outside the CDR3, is DTGVSQNPRHKITKRGQNVTFRCDPISEHNRLYWYRQTLGQGPEFLTYFQNEAQLEKSRLLSDRFSAERPKGSFSTLEIQRTEQGDSAMYLCASSLVARGGQTGELFFGEGSRLTVL.

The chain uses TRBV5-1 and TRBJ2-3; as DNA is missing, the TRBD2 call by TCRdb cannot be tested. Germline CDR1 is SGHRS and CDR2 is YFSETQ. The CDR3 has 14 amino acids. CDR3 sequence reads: CASSSGREKDTQYF.

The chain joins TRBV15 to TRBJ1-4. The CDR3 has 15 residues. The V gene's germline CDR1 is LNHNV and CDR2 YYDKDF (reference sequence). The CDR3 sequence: CATSRDLNALGKLFF.

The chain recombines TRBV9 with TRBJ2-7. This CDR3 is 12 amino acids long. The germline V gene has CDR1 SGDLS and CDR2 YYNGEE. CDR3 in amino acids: CASSGDSYEQYF.

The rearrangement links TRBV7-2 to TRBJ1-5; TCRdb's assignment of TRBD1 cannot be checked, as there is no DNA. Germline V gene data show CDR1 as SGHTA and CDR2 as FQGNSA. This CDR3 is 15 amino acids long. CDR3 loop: CASSSPGQGAVPQHF.

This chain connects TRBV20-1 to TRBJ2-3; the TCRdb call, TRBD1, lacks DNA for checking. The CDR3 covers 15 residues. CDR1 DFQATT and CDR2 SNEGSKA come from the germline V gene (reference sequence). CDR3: CSASRVTGTTDTQYF.

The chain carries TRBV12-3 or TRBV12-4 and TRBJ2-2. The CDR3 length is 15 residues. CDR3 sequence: CASSLSSSGSGELFF.

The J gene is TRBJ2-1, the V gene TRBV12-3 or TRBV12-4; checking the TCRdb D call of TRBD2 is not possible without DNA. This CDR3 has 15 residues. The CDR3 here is CASSLSAGGPAEQFF.

The CDR3 sequence: CASSRLKREAYNEQFF. V is TRBV6-1 and J is TRBJ2-1. CDR1 and CDR2 (germline): MNHNS, SASEGT. The CDR3 contains 16 residues.

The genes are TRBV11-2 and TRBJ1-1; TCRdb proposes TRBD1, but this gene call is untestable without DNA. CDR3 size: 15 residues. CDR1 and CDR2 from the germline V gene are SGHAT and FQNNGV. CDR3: CASSFWDSLNTEAFF.